This is a list of T cell receptor beta chains from one sample in a study of blood T cells in healthy people across ages. In TCRdb, the 5' RACE reads were re-called with MiXCR into one record per CDR3 protein. In the table there are hundreds of thousands of distinct CDR3 sequences, 35% to 50% of which are singletons. The sample comprised blood. The source is an elderly man in good health. Each CDR3 is given with its conserved first and last residue. D genes are given only for firm matches. Not all rows give a size; the values are once, few, many and, for expanded clones, a class.

>TRBV20-1|TRBD1|.|TRBJ2-7
CSARVQGNSYEQYF
TGCAGTGCTAGAGTACAGGGGAATTCCTACGAGCAGTACTTC
>TRBV28|.|.|TRBJ2-4
CASGSPQYF
TGTGCCAGCGGGTCACCACAGTACTTC
>TRBV18|.|.|TRBJ2-5
CASSPLQGSAGAEQYF
TGTGCCAGCTCACCCCTGCAGGGATCCGCAGGGGCGGAGCAGTACTTC
>TRBV5-1|TRBD1|many|TRBJ2-1
CASSWDRVINEQFF
TGCGCCAGCAGCTGGGACAGGGTGATCAATGAGCAGTTCTTC
>TRBV4-1|TRBD2|.|TRBJ2-1
CASSQSGTSGSLNEQFF
TGCGCCAGCAGCCAGAGCGGGACTAGCGGGAGCCTCAATGAGCAGTTCTTC
>TRBV24-1|TRBD2|few|TRBJ2-1
CATSGFTSAYNEQFF
TGTGCCACCAGTGGCTTTACTAGCGCCTACAATGAGCAGTTCTTC
>TRBV28|TRBD1|many|TRBJ2-1
CASSFQVGTAYNEQFF
TGTGCCAGCAGTTTTCAGGTGGGGACAGCCTACAATGAGCAGTTCTTC
>TRBV29-1|TRBD1|.|TRBJ2-1
CSASLDRVYNEQFF
TGCAGCGCATCTCTGGACAGGGTCTACAATGAGCAGTTCTTC
>TRBV30|.|.|TRBJ2-1
CAWSAPAYNEQFF
TGTGCCTGGAGCGCCCCAGCTTACAATGAGCAGTTCTTC
>TRBV7-2|.|.|TRBJ2-3
CASSLISRTDTQYF
TGTGCCAGCAGCCTTATTTCCCGCACAGATACGCAGTATTTT
>TRBV11-1|TRBD2|few|TRBJ2-7
CASSASGRDYNEQYF
TGTGCCAGCAGCGCTAGCGGGAGGGACTACAATGAGCAGTACTTC
>TRBV2|.|many|TRBJ2-6
CASSKVSSGANVLTF
TGTGCCAGCAGTAAAGTGAGCTCTGGGGCCAACGTCCTGACTTTC
>TRBV9|.|.|TRBJ2-1
CASSVASEQFF
TGTGCCAGCAGCGTAGCTTCTGAGCAGTTCTTC
>TRBV20-1|.|.|TRBJ2-7
CSARDWVNEQYF
TGCAGTGCTAGAGATTGGGTTAACGAGCAGTACTTC
>TRBV30|.|.|TRBJ1-6
CAWSISGKNSPLHF
TGTGCCTGGAGTATCTCAGGGAAGAATTCACCCCTCCACTTT
>TRBV20-1|.|many|TRBJ2-1
CSARLVQQFF
TGCAGTGCTAGACTAGTACAGCAGTTCTTC
>TRBV29-1|TRBD2|many|TRBJ2-1
CSVSSGGNEQFF
TGCAGCGTCTCTAGCGGGGGTAATGAGCAGTTCTTC
>TRBV7-2|TRBD1|.|TRBJ1-1
CASSVGSRGSEAFF
TGTGCCAGCAGCGTGGGGAGCAGGGGGTCTGAAGCTTTCTTT
>TRBV5-1|.|many|TRBJ2-1
CASSSTGSSYNEQFF
TGCGCCAGCAGCTCAACAGGTAGCTCCTACAATGAGCAGTTCTTC
>TRBV28|.|few|TRBJ2-3
CASTHGTGRTDTQYF
TGTGCCAGCACCCACGGAACGGGCAGAACAGATACGCAGTATTTT
>TRBV20-1|TRBD2|.|TRBJ2-1
CSATRAGDSYNEQFF
TGCAGTGCCACTCGAGCGGGGGACTCCTACAATGAGCAGTTCTTC
>TRBV27|.|few|TRBJ1-5
CASSLGSVGDGPQHF
TGTGCCAGCAGTTTAGGGTCGGTCGGGGATGGGCCCCAGCATTTT
>TRBV20-1|.|few|TRBJ2-3
CSASRRETDTQYF
TGCAGTGCTAGTCGGAGGGAGACAGATACGCAGTATTTT
>TRBV7-9|TRBD2|.|TRBJ2-1
CASSRTSEYNEQFF
TGTGCCAGCAGCCGGACTAGCGAATACAATGAGCAGTTCTTC
>TRBV7-8|.|.|TRBJ2-1
CASSLPGRSSYNEQFF
TGTGCCAGCAGCCTCCCTGGCCGGAGCTCCTACAATGAGCAGTTCTTC
>TRBV4-3|.|.|TRBJ2-6
CASSQDAGSGANVLTF
TGCGCCAGCAGCCAAGATGCTGGGTCAGGGGCCAACGTCCTGACTTTC
>TRBV18|.|.|TRBJ2-5
CASSPTGMETQYF
TGTGCCAGCTCACCAACAGGGATGGAGACCCAGTACTTC
>TRBV9|.|.|TRBJ2-1
CASSPLGAVYNEQFF
TGTGCCAGCAGCCCATTGGGGGCGGTGTACAATGAGCAGTTCTTC
>TRBV10-3|.|few|TRBJ1-2
CAISESFEGNYGYTF
TGTGCCATCAGTGAGTCGTTTGAGGGGAACTATGGCTACACCTTC
>TRBV20-1|.|many|TRBJ2-4
CSARDPDGKNIQYF
TGCAGTGCTAGAGATCCCGACGGAAAAAACATTCAGTACTTC
>TRBV3-1|.|few|TRBJ2-7
CASSQGLDAYEQYF
TGTGCCAGCAGCCAAGGCCTGGACGCCTACGAGCAGTACTTC
>TRBV20-1|.|.|TRBJ2-2
CSARPGRKNTGELFF
TGCAGTGCTAGACCGGGACGAAAGAACACCGGGGAGCTGTTTTTT
>TRBV28|TRBD1|.|TRBJ1-2
CASSFPQGAAYGYTF
TGTGCCAGCAGTTTCCCACAGGGGGCAGCCTATGGCTACACCTTC
>TRBV20-1|.|.|TRBJ2-5
CSARHPLKETQYF
TGCAGTGCTAGACATCCCTTAAAAGAGACCCAGTACTTC
>TRBV3-1|TRBD1|few|TRBJ1-2
CASSQGKSTGRHNGYTF
TGTGCCAGCAGCCAAGGGAAGTCGACAGGGCGTCACAATGGCTACACCTTC
>TRBV4-1|TRBD1|few|TRBJ2-5
CASSRTGTGQETQYF
TGCGCCAGCAGCCGAACCGGGACAGGCCAAGAGACCCAGTACTTC
>TRBV6-6|TRBD1|.|TRBJ1-5
CASSRGTGGGQPQHF
TGTGCCAGCAGCCGCGGGACAGGGGGCGGTCAGCCCCAGCATTTT
>TRBV3-1|TRBD1|few|TRBJ2-5
CASSFGQGAVETQYF
TGTGCCAGCAGCTTCGGACAGGGGGCGGTAGAGACCCAGTACTTC
>TRBV14|.|few|TRBJ2-7
CASSQEYGELRYEQYF
TGTGCCAGCAGCCAAGAGTACGGGGAGCTAAGGTACGAGCAGTACTTC
>TRBV5-1|.|.|TRBJ1-1
CAGSLATAAQNGEAFF
TGCGCCGGCAGCTTGGCGACAGCAGCCCAGAATGGTGAAGCTTTCTTT
>TRBV6-5|.|once|TRBJ1-5
CASSPYGGNQPQHF
TGTGCCAGCAGCCCCTACGGCGGCAATCAGCCCCAGCATTTT
>TRBV12-3/TRBV12-4|TRBD2|.|TRBJ2-1
CASSSPHRPSGSNNEQFF
TGTGCCAGCAGTTCCCCCCACCGTCCTAGCGGGTCAAACAATGAGCAGTTCTTC
>TRBV3-1|TRBD1|many|TRBJ1-4
CASSLRTGTNEKLFF
TGTGCCAGCAGCCTCCGGACAGGAACTAATGAAAAACTGTTTTTT
>TRBV29-1|.|.|TRBJ2-5
CSVGRGNQETQYF
TGCAGCGTTGGGCGAGGGAACCAAGAGACCCAGTACTTC
>TRBV5-1|.|few|TRBJ1-5
CASSFRTGQPQHF
TGCGCCAGCAGCTTCAGAACAGGTCAGCCCCAGCATTTT
>TRBV20-1|.|.|TRBJ2-3
CSAHITDTQYF
TGCAGTGCCCACATCACAGATACGCAGTATTTT
>TRBV20-1|.|.|TRBJ2-7
CSARPPTPLADSSYEQYF
TGCAGTGCTAGACCTCCTACCCCGCTAGCGGACAGCTCCTACGAGCAGTACTTC
>TRBV7-3|.|.|TRBJ2-1
CASSLGTRYQETQFF
TGTGCCAGCAGCTTAGGGACAAGGTATCAAGAGACCCAGTTCTTC
>TRBV6-5|.|.|TRBJ2-3
CASSYSIADTQYF
TGTGCCAGCAGTTACTCAATCGCAGATACGCAGTATTTT
>TRBV7-2|TRBD2|few|TRBJ2-1
CASSSSGLADNEQFF
TGTGCCAGCAGTTCCTCGGGACTAGCGGACAATGAGCAGTTCTTC
>TRBV7-9|.|once|TRBJ2-2
CASSWTANTGELFF
TGTGCCAGCAGCTGGACAGCGAACACCGGGGAGCTGTTTTTT
>TRBV29-1|.|few|TRBJ2-3
CSVGPGSDTQYF
TGCAGCGTTGGACCCGGATCAGATACGCAGTATTTT
>TRBV7-2|TRBD2|.|TRBJ2-3
CAGPKAGGRASYDTQYF
TGTGCCGGCCCCAAAGCGGGCGGGAGGGCCTCGTATGATACGCAGTATTTT
>TRBV27|.|once|TRBJ1-5
CASSASVGISNQPQHF
TGTGCCAGCAGTGCCAGTGTGGGAATTAGCAATCAGCCCCAGCATTTT